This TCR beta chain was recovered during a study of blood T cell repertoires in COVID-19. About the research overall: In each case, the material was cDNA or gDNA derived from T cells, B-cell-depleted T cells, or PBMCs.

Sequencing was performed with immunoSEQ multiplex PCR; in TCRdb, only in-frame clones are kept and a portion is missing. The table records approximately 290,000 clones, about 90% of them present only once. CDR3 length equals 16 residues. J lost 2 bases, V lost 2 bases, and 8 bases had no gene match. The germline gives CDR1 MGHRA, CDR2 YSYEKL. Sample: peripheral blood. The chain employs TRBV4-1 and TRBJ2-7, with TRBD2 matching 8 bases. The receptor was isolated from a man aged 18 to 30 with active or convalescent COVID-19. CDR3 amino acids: CASSQTGKAGAYEQYF. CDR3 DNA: TGCGCCAGCAGCCAAACAGGGAAAGCGGGGGCCTACGAGCAGTACTTC.